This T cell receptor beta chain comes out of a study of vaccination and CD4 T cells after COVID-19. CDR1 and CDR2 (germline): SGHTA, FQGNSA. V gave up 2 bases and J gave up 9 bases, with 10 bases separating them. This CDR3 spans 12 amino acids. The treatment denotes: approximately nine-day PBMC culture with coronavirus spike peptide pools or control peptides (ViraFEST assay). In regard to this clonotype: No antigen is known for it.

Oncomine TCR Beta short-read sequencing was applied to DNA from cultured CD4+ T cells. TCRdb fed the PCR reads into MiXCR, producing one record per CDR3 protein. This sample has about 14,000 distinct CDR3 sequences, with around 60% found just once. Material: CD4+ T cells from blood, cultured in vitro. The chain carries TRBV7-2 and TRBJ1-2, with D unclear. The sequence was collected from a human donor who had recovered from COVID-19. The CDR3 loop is CASSLPTGRYTF. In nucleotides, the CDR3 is TGTGCCAGCAGCTTACCGACTGGACGCTACACCTTC.